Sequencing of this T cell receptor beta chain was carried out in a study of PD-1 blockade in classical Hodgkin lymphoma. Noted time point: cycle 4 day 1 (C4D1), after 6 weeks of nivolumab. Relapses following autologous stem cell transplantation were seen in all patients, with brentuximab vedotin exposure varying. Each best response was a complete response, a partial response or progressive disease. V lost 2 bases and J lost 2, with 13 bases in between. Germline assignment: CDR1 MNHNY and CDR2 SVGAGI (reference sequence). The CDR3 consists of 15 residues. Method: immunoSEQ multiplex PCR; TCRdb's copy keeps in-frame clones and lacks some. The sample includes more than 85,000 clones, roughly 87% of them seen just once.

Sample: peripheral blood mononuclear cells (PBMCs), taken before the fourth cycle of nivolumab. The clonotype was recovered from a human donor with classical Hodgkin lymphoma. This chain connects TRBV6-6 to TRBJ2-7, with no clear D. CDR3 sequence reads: CASSYLNPVAYEQYF. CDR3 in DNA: TGTGCCAGCAGTTACCTCAACCCAGTTGCCTACGAGCAGTACTTC.